Described below is a single TCR beta chain sequence and its context. Method: immunoSEQ multiplex PCR; TCRdb's copy keeps in-frame clones and lacks some. The data show some 65,000 clones, roughly 96% seen once. The sample is drawn from a study of cytomegalovirus exposure and HLA in healthy donors. The trim removed 4 bases at V and 4 bases at J, leaving 10 bases unmatched. The germline V gene encodes CDR1 LNHDA and CDR2 SQIVND (reference sequence). The CDR3 covers 17 residues. Sample: PBMCs. The chain combines TRBV19 with TRBJ1-3; 10 bases align to TRBD1. This clonotype originated in a man aged 18 to 35 in good health and CMV-seronegative. The CDR3 nucleotides read TGTGCCAGTAGTAGAGCGACAGGGGGCAGTTTCGGAAACACCATATATTTT. This encodes CASSRATGGSFGNTIYF.